This TCR beta chain was documented in a study of neurological immune-mediated disorders. Study overall: Of the multiple sclerosis patients, some 35 in total, roughly 30 were relapsing-remitting and 3 were secondary progressive. Study-level results: There were no CDR3 amino acid sequences shared by expanded clones across subjects, a result suggesting private repertoires in all groups.

The length of the CDR3 is 13 residues. The ends were cut back, 8 bases at V and 2 bases at J, with 14 bases in the middle. Germline CDR1 SGHRS, CDR2 YFSETQ. This clonotype was counted at least ten times. Its antigen is unknown. The authors made cDNA by 5'RACE with 10-nucleotide random UMIs. Each sequencing run yielded over 200 million TCR-beta sequences from 15-18 subjects. TCRdb called the 5' RACE reads again in MiXCR, with one record for every CDR3 protein. The top ten clones hold 5.5% of a sample with 15,000 to 20,000 distinct CDR3 sequences, roughly 2.6% of them seen once. The receptor's source is a woman in her late teens or twenties with multiple sclerosis. The V gene is TRBV5-1, the J gene TRBJ2-7, with a possible D match to TRBD1 (5 bases). The sample consisted of PBMCs. This CDR3 reads CASNQGSAYEQYF. CDR3 DNA: TGCGCCAGTAACCAGGGATCTGCCTACGAGCAGTACTTC.